This note documents a single TCR beta chain sequence. This sample was included in a study of cytomegalovirus exposure and HLA in healthy donors. Study context: The roughly 120 validation repertoires, a later analysis reported, used the same platform as the approximately 670 first-cohort repertoires.

Generated by immunoSEQ multiplex PCR, the TCRdb table keeps only in-frame clones and is missing some. The sample carries approximately 190,000 clones, 65% to 90% recorded once. V lost 4 bases, J lost 7 bases, and 4 bases stayed unmatched. Germline assignment: CDR1 MDHEN and CDR2 SYDVKM. CDR3 size: 15 residues. The sample comprised PBMCs. The chain carries TRBV28 and TRBJ2-1; 13 bases fit TRBD2. The clonotype was recovered from a woman aged 25 to 45 in good health and CMV-seropositive. The CDR3 sequence is CASSSLAGGQNEQFF. The CDR3 DNA is TGTGCCAGCAGTTCACTAGCGGGAGGGCAAAATGAGCAGTTCTTC.